The 2 T cell receptor beta chains below all came from one sample that was sequenced in a study of T cell repertoires in cytomegalovirus infection. These TCRs are of unknown antigen specificity. MiXCR, run by TCRdb on the reads, gives a single entry per CDR3 protein. The data show hundreds of thousands of distinct CDR3 sequences, with almost 30% seen just once and about 19% held by the top ten. This specimen consisted of cultured PBMCs, obtained from culture after CMV antigen stimulation. These receptors were taken from a human donor in good health (CMV status not recorded). Some clones in this sample may be carry-over from other donors' samples.

This clonotype was seen a few times. The genes are TRBV4-1 and TRBJ2-7; maybe TRBD2 (6 bases). CDR3 length equals 15 residues. CDR1 is MGHRA and CDR2 is YSYEKL in the germline V gene. Trimming left V 0 bases short and J 3 bases short, with 12 bases between. CDR3 residues: CASSQEPARGYEQYF. For the CDR3, the DNA is TGCGCCAGCAGCCAAGAGCCGGCGCGGGGCTACGAGCAGTACTTC.

This clonotype was found a few times. The rearrangement links TRBV20-1 to TRBJ1-6, with a tentative D call TRBD1 (5 bases). Per germline, CDR1 DFQATT and CDR2 SNEGSKA (reference sequence). Trimming removed 0 bases at V and 0 bases at J, with 12 bases between. The CDR3 covers 17 residues. This CDR3 reads CSARERDPSSYNSPLHF. In DNA form, the CDR3 reads TGCAGTGCTAGAGAGCGGGACCCCAGCTCCTATAATTCACCCCTCCACTTT.